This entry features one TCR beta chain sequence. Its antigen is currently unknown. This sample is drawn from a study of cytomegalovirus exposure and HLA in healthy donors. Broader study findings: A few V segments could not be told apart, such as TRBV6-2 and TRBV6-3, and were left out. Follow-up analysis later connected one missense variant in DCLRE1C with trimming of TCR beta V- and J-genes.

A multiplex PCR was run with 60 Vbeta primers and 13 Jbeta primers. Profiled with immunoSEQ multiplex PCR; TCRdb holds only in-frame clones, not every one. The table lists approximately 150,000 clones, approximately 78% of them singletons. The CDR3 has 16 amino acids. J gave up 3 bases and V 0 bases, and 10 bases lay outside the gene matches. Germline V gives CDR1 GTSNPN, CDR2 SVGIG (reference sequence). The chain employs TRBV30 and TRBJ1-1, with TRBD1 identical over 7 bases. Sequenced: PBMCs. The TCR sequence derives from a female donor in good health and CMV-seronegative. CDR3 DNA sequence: TGTGCCTGGAGTGTCCTTTCGACAGGGAAATACACTGAAGCTTTCTTT. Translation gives CAWSVLSTGKYTEAFF.